This T cell receptor beta chain was sequenced in a study of human T cells and chemical hapten exposure. The V gene lost 5 bases and the J gene lost 3 bases, with 13 bases spanning the gap. This CDR3 is 14 amino acids long. Germline V gene sequence: CDR1 SGHAT, CDR2 FQNNGV. Study findings and constraints: Patch test score tracked positively with PT1 expanded TCR counts.

The time point was: pre-sensitization, week 0. Described treatment: therapeutic diphenylcyclopropenone sensitization with weekly scalp DPC. With respect to this clonotype: Its target is not known.

TCRdb used MiXCR to reprocess the RACE reads, holding one entry per CDR3 protein. The sample includes roughly 120,000 distinct CDR3 sequences, roughly 12% of them seen just once. Specimen: whole blood, collected in connection with sensitization to the hapten diphenylcyclopropenone (DPC). This receptor was obtained from a woman aged 18-29 years with alopecia areata. Some clones in this sample may be carry-over from other donors' samples. The rearrangement joins TRBV11-2 to TRBJ1-1; no clear D gene. The CDR3 nucleotides read TGTGCCAGCAGCGGTTCGAGCGCCTACACTGAAGCTTTCTTT. As protein: CASSGSSAYTEAFF.